Listed here are 10 T cell receptor beta chains from one sample, sequenced in a study of Tregs in tolerant kidney transplant recipients. Clones were read by immunoSEQ multiplex PCR, and TCRdb kept only the in-frame ones, dropping some. The sample includes roughly 48,000 clones. The specimen comprised CD4+ T cells from blood, sampled before the transplant. The receptors stem from a human donor who received a combined kidney and bone marrow transplant.

As to this clone: The read halts 3 residues ahead of the CDR3 end, with the missing end drawn from the germline J gene. The V and J genes are TRBV29-1 and TRBJ1-1; TRBD1 matches 7 bases. With 4 bases clipped from V and 0 bases from J, the junction kept 2 bases outside the gene matches. Germline assignment: CDR1 SQVTM and CDR2 ANQGSEA. The CDR3 consists of 13 residues. This chain's CDR3 is CSVGQGLNTEAFF. The CDR3 DNA, read in part, is TGCAGCGTTGGACAGGGTCTGAACACTGAA.

The CDR3 sequence is CASCRDRAYEQYF. The covered CDR3 bases are TGTGCCAGCTGCCGGGACAGGGCCTACGAG. V is TRBV7-8 and J is TRBJ2-7, with 9 bases lining up with TRBD1. The read terminates 3 residues ahead of where the CDR3 ends, so the germline J gene completes it. The germline V gene encodes CDR1 SGHVS and CDR2 FQNEAQ. The trim removed 8 bases at V and 2 bases at J, leaving 4 bases unmatched. This CDR3 comprises 13 residues.

With respect to this clone: Read coverage stops 3 residues before the CDR3 terminus; the germline J gene supplies the remainder. The chain employs TRBV20-1 and TRBJ1-2; 8 nucleotides line up with TRBD1. Per germline, CDR1 DFQATT and CDR2 SNEGSKA (reference sequence). There are 15 residues in the CDR3. CDR3: CSARAGGTGKGGYTF. Incomplete CDR3 DNA: TGCAGTGCTAGAGCCGGGGGGACAGGCAAAGGCGGC.

With respect to this clone: The CDR3 is cut off 3 residues early in the read; its end comes from the germline J gene. The V and J genes are TRBV5-5 and TRBJ2-1, with 8 bases fitting TRBD2. The CDR3 has 15 residues. J lost 3 bases, V lost 3 bases, and 5 bases had no gene match. CDR1 SGHKS and CDR2 YYEKEE come from the germline V gene (reference sequence). CDR3 in amino acids: CASSSTGLVYNEQFF. The part of the CDR3 DNA that was read is TGTGCCAGCAGCTCCACGGGACTAGTCTACAATGAG.

Comment on this clone: The read is 3 residues too short to cover the CDR3 end, so that end is filled in from the germline J gene. This sequence joins TRBV18 and TRBJ1-1, with no clear D. Looked up from germline, CDR1 is KGHSH and CDR2 is LQKENI. Trimming cost V 7 bases and J 0 bases, with 18 bases left between them. The length of the CDR3 is 16 residues. The CDR3 is CASLATSPRLNTEAFF. CDR3 DNA, as far as it was read: TGTGCCAGCTTGGCGACAAGCCCGCGATTGAACACTGAA.

As to this clone: The read terminates 3 residues ahead of where the CDR3 ends, so the germline J gene completes it. The chain has TRBV18 and TRBJ2-7, with 8 bases aligning to TRBD2. The CDR3 totals 15 residues. From germline, CDR1 is KGHSH and CDR2 LQKENI. J was trimmed by 0 bases and V by 6 bases; bases with no gene match: 7. The CDR3 reads CASSPGSGGSYEQYF. The CDR3 bases that were read are TGTGCCAGCTCCCCTGGGAGCGGGGGCTCCTACGAG.

For this clone: The CDR3 is cut off 3 residues early in the read; its end comes from the germline J gene. The chain carries TRBV7-3 and TRBJ2-7; 8 bases map to TRBD1. The germline gives CDR1 SGHTA, CDR2 FQGTGA. V shed 10 bases and J 4 bases; nucleotides not matched to a gene: 18. The CDR3 extends over 16 amino acids. The DNA read from the CDR3 is TGTGCCAAAACAGGACAGGGTGCGGGACGGCTGTACGAG. Translation gives CAKTGQGAGRLYE. The CDR3, in full, reads CAKTGQGAGRLYEQYF.

Note on this clone: The CDR3 goes on 3 residues after the read ends, and that part is filled in from the germline J gene. The chain carries TRBV18 and TRBJ2-1; 11 bases map to TRBD2. CDR1 and CDR2 from the germline V gene are KGHSH and LQKENI. With V trimmed by 6 bases and J by 0 bases, 4 bases remained unmatched. This CDR3 region has 16 residues. The CDR3 here is CASSLTSGSSYNEQFF. The part of the CDR3 DNA that was read is TGTGCCAGCTCGCTCACTAGCGGGAGCTCCTACAATGAG. The full variable domain, in which reference TRBV18 and TRBJ2-1 provide the parts outside the CDR3, is NAGVMQNPRHLVRRRGQEARLRCSPMKGHSHVYWYRQLPEEGLKFMVYLQKENIIDESGMPKERFSAEFPKEGPSILRIQQVVRGDSAAYFCASSLTSGSSYNEQFFGPGTRLTVL.

Regarding this clone: Coverage ceases 3 residues before the CDR3 finishes, and the germline J gene fills in the end. The rearrangement joins TRBV2 to TRBJ2-2; 9 bases align to TRBD1. V lost 4 bases, J lost 3 bases, and 3 bases stayed unmatched. Germline V lookup: CDR1 SNHLY, CDR2 FYNNEI. This CDR3 has 15 residues. The part of the CDR3 DNA that was read is TGTGCCAGCAGTGTCAGGACAGGGGACACCGGGGAG. It encodes CASSVRTGDTGE. The whole CDR3 sequence is CASSVRTGDTGELFF.

To note about this clone: The read is 3 residues too short to cover the CDR3 end, so that end is filled in from the germline J gene. The V call is TRBV20-1, the J call TRBJ2-7, with 13 nucleotides matching TRBD2. The CDR3 length is 17 residues. CDR1 and CDR2 from the germline V gene are DFQATT and SNEGSKA (reference sequence). With 0 bases clipped from V and 5 bases from J, the junction kept 10 bases outside the gene matches. CDR3: CSARDRTSGRLAHEQYF. CDR3 DNA (partial): TGCAGTGCTAGAGATCGGACTAGCGGGAGATTGGCCCACGAG.